These 14 T cell receptor beta chains originate from one sample sequenced in a study of cytomegalovirus exposure and HLA in healthy donors (dated by TCRdb to the late 2010s). The library was prepared using the immunoSEQ multiplex PCR assay. A mixture of 60 forward primers for TCR Vbeta segments and 13 reverse primers for TCR Jbeta segments was used in the multiplex PCR. TCRdb took this table from immuneACCESS and kept in-frame rearrangements with V and J called. Such tables lack part of the clones; where checked against another copy, unresolved V genes explain under half of the gap, and the rest is unexplained. The sample table holds 150,000 or so clones, of which roughly 80% were seen once. The ten largest make up approximately 3.2% of the sample. Sequencing was performed on PBMCs. These receptors were obtained from a man aged 35 to 55 in good health and CMV-seronegative.

The genes are TRBV10-2 and TRBJ1-3; D is possibly TRBD1 (6 bases). Deletions cut 3 bases from V and 0 bases from J, with 12 bases between. Germline V gene lookup returns CDR1 WSHSY and CDR2 SAAADI. CDR3 length: 16 residues. CDR3 protein: CASSDTGTYSGNTIYF. CDR3 bases: TGCGCCAGCAGTGATACCGGGACATACTCTGGAAACACCATATATTTT.

This chain uses TRBV21-1 with TRBJ2-5; the table's D call TRBD1 went unverified against the DNA. TRBV21-1 is given as a pseudogene. This CDR3 spans 16 amino acids. CDR3 coding DNA: TGTGCCAGCAGCAAAGTGTCCGGGACAGAGGGCGAGACCCAGTACTTC. Translated: CASSKVSGTEGETQYF.

The chain recombines TRBV10-3 with TRBJ1-5; weak D call: TRBD1 (5 bases). The CDR3 totals 13 residues. The germline V and J ends were trimmed by 7 bases and 7 bases, with 14 bases remaining between them. The germline CDR1 and CDR2 sequences are ENHRY and SYGVKD. The CDR3 sequence: CAITGDRQQPQHF. DNA for the CDR3: TGTGCCATCACGGGCGACAGACAGCAGCCCCAGCATTTT.

This clone was observed a handful of times. The chain combines TRBV6-1 with TRBJ1-2, with D perhaps matching TRBD1 (6 bases). Germline V CDR1 and CDR2: MNHNS, SASEGT. The CDR3 sequence is 13 residues long. V was shortened by 1 base and J by 8 bases, with 11 bases between the two germline ends. The CDR3 nucleotides are TGTGCCAGCAGTGAAGGTGTAGGACAGGGCTACACCTTC. It translates to CASSEGVGQGYTF.

V gene TRBV7-3 combines with J gene TRBJ2-2; TRBD1 is a possible D gene (5 bases). The germline V gene has CDR1 SGHTA and CDR2 FQGTGA. The CDR3 length is 14 residues. Trimming stripped 5 bases from V and 8 bases from J, with 15 bases between. CDR3 amino acids: CASSRGSIPGELFF. In DNA, the CDR3 is TGTGCCAGCAGCAGGGGTTCCATTCCGGGGGAGCTGTTTTTT.

This clone was counted once. This chain connects TRBV7-6 to TRBJ2-5, with D maybe TRBD2 (5 bases). V lost 7 bases, J lost 2 bases, and 14 bases lay in between. Germline lookup yields CDR1 SGHVS and CDR2 FNYEAQ. CDR3 length equals 14 residues. CDR3 amino acids: CASIPLENQETQYF. The CDR3 DNA reads TGTGCCAGCATACCACTAGAAAATCAAGAGACCCAGTACTTC.

The chain uses TRBV7-6 and TRBJ2-7, with 8 nucleotides matching TRBD1. The germline gives CDR1 SGHVS, CDR2 FNYEAQ. The CDR3 consists of 16 residues. V lost 6 bases to trimming and J lost 1 base; unmatched junction nucleotides: 11. CDR3 loop: CASSYLYRGSSYEQYF. The DNA for the CDR3 is TGTGCCAGCAGTTATCTCTACAGGGGGTCATCCTACGAGCAGTACTTC.

In its sample, this clone was seen once. The chain has TRBV5-5 and TRBJ1-6; 7 positions agree with TRBD1. Trimming cost V 1 base and J 7 bases; bases outside gene matches: 5. The CDR3 is 15 residues long. Germline loops: CDR1 SGHKS, CDR2 YYEKEE (reference sequence). CDR3 DNA sequence: TGTGCCAGCAGCTTGTTGGGACAGACAAATTCACCCCTCCACTTT. Translation gives CASSLLGQTNSPLHF.

This clone has just a few counts. This chain links TRBV15 with TRBJ1-6; 8 bases match TRBD1. V shed 3 bases and J 5 bases; nucleotides not matched to a gene: 0. The CDR3 runs 14 residues. The germline V gene encodes CDR1 LNHNV and CDR2 YYDKDF (reference sequence). CDR3 protein: CATSRGQDNSPLHF. CDR3 in DNA: TGTGCCACCAGCAGGGGACAGGATAATTCACCCCTCCACTTT.

The rearrangement uses TRBV6-5 and TRBJ1-2; D possibly corresponds to TRBD1 (6 bases). CDR1 MNHEY and CDR2 SVGAGI come from the germline V gene. This CDR3 is built from 16 residues. Between the trimmed V and J ends, which lost 0 bases and 4 bases, there was a span of 15 bases. The DNA for the CDR3 is TGTGCCAGCAGTTACTCTTCCAGGACAGACCCCTATGGCTACACCTTC. This sequence encodes CASSYSSRTDPYGYTF.

The chain employs TRBV7-9 and TRBJ2-7, with TRBD2 matching 9 bases. The junction had 7 bases not matched to a gene; V was cut back by 5 bases and J by 5 bases. Looked up from germline, CDR1 is SEHNR and CDR2 is FQNEAQ (reference sequence). The CDR3 has 14 residues. The CDR3 sequence: CASSPRGGDHEQYF. The CDR3, as DNA: TGTGCCAGCAGCCCCCGCGGGGGGGACCACGAGCAGTACTTC.

The rearrangement links TRBV18 to TRBJ1-2, with D uncertain. Trimming shortened V by 2 bases and J by 4 bases, and 11 bases separated the two germline ends. The germline CDR1 and CDR2 sequences are KGHSH and LQKENI. This CDR3 has 14 residues. DNA for the CDR3: TGTGCCAGCTCACCAGCAGAAGGAGTCTATGGCTACACCTTC. Protein product: CASSPAEGVYGYTF.

In the case of this clone: The sample has other DNA sequences that encode this CDR3 too. The chain carries TRBV4-3 and TRBJ1-5, with D maybe TRBD1 (6 bases). This CDR3 is built from 15 residues. Germline loops: CDR1 LGHNA, CDR2 YSLEER. The V and J ends lost 1 base and 13 bases respectively, with 20 bases between them. This CDR3 reads CASSQGRGGAVAQHF. For the CDR3, the DNA is TGCGCCAGCAGCCAAGGAAGGGGGGGGGCGGTAGCTCAGCATTTT.

The chain employs TRBV7-6 and TRBJ2-7; 7 nucleotides align to TRBD2. CDR1 is SGHVS, CDR2 FNYEAQ, per germline. The CDR3 spans 13 residues. Trimming at V came to 0 bases and at J to 4 bases, leaving 0 bases not matched to a gene. CDR3 residues: CASSLARGYEQYF. CDR3 sequence (DNA): TGTGCCAGCAGCTTAGCGCGGGGGTACGAGCAGTACTTC.